These 32 T cell receptor beta chains were sequenced from one sample in a study of blood T cell repertoires in COVID-19. Libraries were prepared by immunoSEQ multiplex PCR; TCRdb keeps only in-frame clonotypes and omits some of them. The sample carries over 55,000 clones, approximately 85% recorded once. The sequenced material came from peripheral blood. The receptors stem from a middle-aged man with acute or convalescent COVID-19.

The chain uses TRBV19 and TRBJ2-7; D gene uncertain. The germline V gene encodes CDR1 LNHDA and CDR2 SQIVND (reference sequence). Trimming left V 3 bases short and J 0 bases short, with 9 bases between. The length of the CDR3 is 14 residues. The CDR3 DNA follows: TGTGCCAGTAGTATCCGCTACAGCTCCTACGAGCAGTACTTC. Protein sequence: CASSIRYSSYEQYF.

The chain carries TRBV2 and TRBJ2-5; 9 bases fit TRBD2. V lost 3 bases to trimming and J lost 5 bases; unmatched junction nucleotides: 7. Germline V CDR1 and CDR2: SNHLY, FYNNEI. The CDR3 length is 15 residues. Written as DNA, the CDR3 is TGTGCCAGCAGTGACGCGGGGGGGATTTACGAGACCCAGTACTTC. It specifies CASSDAGGIYETQYF.

This clone was detected only once. The CDR3 region has the DNA TGTGCCAGCAGCCGCGGGTGGCAAGAGACCCAGTACTTC. It yields the protein CASSRGWQETQYF. V and J are TRBV6-6 and TRBJ2-5; D may be TRBD2 (5 bases). CDR3 size: 13 residues. Germline CDR1 and CDR2: MNHNY and SVGAGI (reference sequence). V lost 6 bases to trimming and J lost 2 bases, with 10 bases between them.

J is TRBJ2-3 and V is TRBV20-1; D not certain. CDR3 length: 11 residues. The V gene's germline CDR1 is DFQATT and CDR2 SNEGSKA (reference sequence). Trimming took 3 bases from V and 1 from J, leaving 2 bases between them. The CDR3 sequence is CSASGTDTQYF. In DNA form, the CDR3 reads TGCAGTGCTAGCGGCACAGATACGCAGTATTTT.

This clone was observed a single time. The chain uses TRBV7-3 and TRBJ2-7, with TRBD1 matching over 8 bases. Trimming removed 2 bases from V and 7 bases from J; junction bases left unmatched: 16. The CDR3 spans 17 residues. The germline V gene encodes CDR1 SGHTA and CDR2 FQGTGA. The DNA of the CDR3 is TGTGCCAGCAGCTTAGGGCCCCGGGACAGGACGTCGGGGGAGCAGTACGTC. As protein: CASSLGPRDRTSGEQYV.

DNA for the CDR3: TGTGCCACCAGTGATCCCCTGACAGGCACAGATACGCAGTATTTT. Translated, it gives CATSDPLTGTDTQYF. The chain links TRBV24-1 to TRBJ2-3, with D perhaps TRBD1 (5 bases). V shed 3 bases and J shed 1 base, with 10 bases lying between them. Per the germline V gene, CDR1 is KGHDR and CDR2 is SFDVKD. CDR3 length: 15 residues.

This chain joins TRBV4-1 and TRBJ2-1, with 10 bases fitting TRBD2. V shed 2 bases and J 3 bases; nucleotides not matched to a gene: 1. CDR3 length: 15 amino acids. Germline V gene lookup returns CDR1 MGHRA and CDR2 YSYEKL. The CDR3 loop reads CASSQTSGVYNEQFF. CDR3 nucleotide sequence: TGCGCCAGCAGCCAAACTAGCGGGGTCTACAATGAGCAGTTCTTC.

The chain links TRBV18 to TRBJ1-1; 7 positions match TRBD1. V lost 3 bases, J lost 4 bases, and 5 bases stayed unmatched. CDR1 is KGHSH, CDR2 LQKENI, per germline. This CDR3 comprises 14 residues. The CDR3 DNA sequence: TGTGCCAGCTCACCTAGGGGGCTCGGCACTGAAGCTTTCTTT. Its protein is CASSPRGLGTEAFF.

This chain joins TRBV19 and TRBJ2-7, with D possibly TRBD2 on 6 matching bases. This CDR3 region has 16 residues. The V and J ends lost 3 bases and 2 bases respectively, with 17 bases between them. Germline V lookup: CDR1 LNHDA, CDR2 SQIVND (reference sequence). CDR3 sequence: CASSMQGGGPAYEQYF. DNA for the CDR3: TGTGCCAGTAGTATGCAGGGAGGAGGCCCGGCCTACGAGCAGTACTTC.

The chain combines TRBV6-5 with TRBJ2-2; D gene ambiguous. Trimming left V 5 bases short and J 0 bases short, with 7 bases between. Looked up from germline, CDR1 is MNHEY and CDR2 is SVGAGI. There are 14 residues in the CDR3. The CDR3 loop is CASSLTPNTGELFF. For the CDR3, the DNA is TGTGCCAGCAGTCTTACTCCGAACACCGGGGAGCTGTTTTTT.

The V call is TRBV5-1, the J call TRBJ1-1; a possible D gene is TRBD1 (5 bases). This CDR3 has 14 amino acids. Germline lookup yields CDR1 SGHRS and CDR2 YFSETQ. Trimming stripped 0 bases from V and 1 base from J, with 7 bases between. As DNA, the CDR3 is TGCGCCAGCAGCTTGGCTGGACAGAACACTGAAGCTTTCTTT. Translating gives CASSLAGQNTEAFF.

The chain joins TRBV10-1 to TRBJ2-7; D unclear. The CDR3 spans 13 residues. CDR1 and CDR2 from the germline V gene are WNHNN and SYGVQD (reference sequence). Trimming took 0 bases from V and 2 from J, leaving 5 bases between them. The CDR3 DNA follows: TGCGCCAGCAGTGAGTCTAGCACCTACGAGCAGTACTTC. Its translation is CASSESSTYEQYF.

This rearrangement joins TRBV7-9 to TRBJ2-2; 9 nucleotides align to TRBD2. This CDR3 comprises 16 residues. V was pared by 0 bases and J by 5 bases, with 4 bases of the junction left unmatched. Germline loops: CDR1 SEHNR, CDR2 FQNEAQ (reference sequence). CDR3 in amino acids: CASSLAASGVTGELFF. The CDR3 coding sequence is TGTGCCAGCAGCTTAGCGGCTAGCGGGGTTACCGGGGAGCTGTTTTTT. Full variable domain (rest looked up from reference TRBV7-9 and TRBJ2-2): DTGVSQNPRHKITKRGQNVTFRCDPISEHNRLYWYRQTLGQGPEFLTYFQNEAQLEKSRLLSDRFSAERPKGSFSTLEIQRTEQGDSAMYLCASSLAASGVTGELFFGEGSRLTVL.

The chain couples TRBV5-1 to TRBJ2-1; 8 bases align to TRBD2. The CDR3 is 14 amino acids. Looked up from germline, CDR1 is SGHRS and CDR2 is YFSETQ. Trimming removed 7 bases from V and 8 bases from J; junction bases left unmatched: 11. The CDR3, as DNA: TGCGCCAGCTCGCCAAGCGGGGGCTGGGATGAGCAGTTCTTC. It translates to CASSPSGGWDEQFF.

Here the CDR3 DNA reads TGTGCCAGCAGACGGGACAGGGAGGCCGGGGAGCTGTTTTTT. Translated, it gives CASRRDREAGELFF. V and J are TRBV6-5 and TRBJ2-2, with 9 bases lining up with TRBD1. The CDR3 spans 14 residues. V was clipped by 6 bases and J by 6 bases; unmatched bases: 5. The V gene's germline CDR1 is MNHEY and CDR2 SVGAGI.

The chain joins TRBV3-1 (or the pseudogene TRBV3-2) to TRBJ2-7; no reliable D call. From germline, CDR1 is LGHDT and CDR2 YNNKEL (reference sequence). This CDR3 spans 13 amino acids. Trimming pared 1 base from V and 9 bases from J, leaving 13 bases between. CDR3 nucleotides: TGTGCCAGCAGCCAAGGTCAGGTTATCGGGCAGTACTTC. Encoded protein: CASSQGQVIGQYF.

Only one count was recorded for this clone. CDR3: CASSEVGSGYYGYTF. CDR3 sequence (DNA): TGTGCCAGCAGTGAAGTAGGGTCGGGATACTATGGCTACACCTTC. The V gene is TRBV6-1, the J gene TRBJ1-2; D is ambiguous. CDR3 length: 15 residues. CDR1 and CDR2 (germline): MNHNS, SASEGT. The V gene lost 1 base and the J gene lost 3 bases, with 12 bases spanning the gap.

Only a few counts were recorded for this clone. The rearrangement joins TRBV28 to TRBJ2-2; perhaps TRBD2 as D (5 bases). The CDR3 has 13 amino acids. Trimming cost V 7 bases and J 2 bases, with 8 bases left between them. In germline, CDR1 is MDHEN, CDR2 SYDVKM. The CDR3: CASMDFNTGELFF. Written as DNA, the CDR3 is TGTGCCAGCATGGACTTCAACACCGGGGAGCTGTTTTTT.

The gene calls are TRBV3-1 (or the pseudogene TRBV3-2) and TRBJ2-3, with a tentative D call TRBD1 (7 bases). This CDR3 has 15 residues. Germline V CDR1 and CDR2: LGHDT, YNNKEL (reference sequence). The V and J ends lost 4 bases and 2 bases respectively, with 13 bases between them. CDR3 in amino acids: CASSLDREATDTQYF. Written as DNA, the CDR3 is TGTGCCAGCAGCCTAGACAGGGAGGCCACAGATACGCAGTATTTT.

This clone was seen just once. V gene TRBV24-1 combines with J gene TRBJ2-4, with TRBD1 matching over 10 bases. The V gene's germline CDR1 is KGHDR and CDR2 SFDVKD. The V and J ends lost 4 bases and 1 base, in that order; junction bases with no gene match: 6. The length of the CDR3 is 17 residues. CDR3 sequence: CATSDSTGGPAKNIQYF. DNA of the CDR3: TGTGCCACCAGTGACTCGACAGGGGGCCCTGCCAAAAACATTCAGTACTTC.

The chain recombines TRBV2 with TRBJ2-7; possible D gene TRBD1, 5 bases. Germline V gene sequence: CDR1 SNHLY, CDR2 FYNNEI. This CDR3 spans 14 amino acids. V was clipped by 4 bases and J by 5 bases, with 15 bases between them. The CDR3 loop reads CASSVNPRANEQYV. The DNA of the CDR3 is TGTGCCAGCAGTGTAAACCCCAGGGCCAACGAGCAGTACGTC.

The gene calls are TRBV7-8 and TRBJ2-3; 8 nucleotides align to TRBD1. The ends lost 6 bases at V and 1 base at J; junction bases unmatched: 6. Germline assignment: CDR1 SGHVS and CDR2 FQNEAQ. The CDR3 sequence is 15 residues long. The CDR3 coding sequence is TGTGCCAGCAGTTTACCGGGACAGGGCACAGATACGCAGTATTTT. Amino acid sequence: CASSLPGQGTDTQYF.

As for this clone: Its ends do not fully match the called genes, so a read error is possible. The V gene is TRBV5-1, the J gene TRBJ2-1, with TRBD1 matching 8 bases. Germline lookup yields CDR1 SGHRS and CDR2 YFSETQ. The CDR3 length is 13 residues. The CDR3 DNA follows: TGCGCCAGCAGCTCAAATTCCGGGACAGGACGACTCTTC. This gives the protein CASSSNSGTGRLF.

This rearrangement joins TRBV28 to TRBJ2-3; perhaps TRBD1 as D (5 bases). The CDR3 is 17 amino acids. Germline V lookup: CDR1 MDHEN, CDR2 SYDVKM. Trimming cost V 3 bases and J 0 bases, with 16 bases left between them. The CDR3 DNA reads TGTGCCAGCAGTTTCCCTCTTATTAGGGGTAGCACAGATACGCAGTATTTT. Protein: CASSFPLIRGSTDTQYF.

The gene calls are TRBV18 and TRBJ2-1; TRBD2 aligns across 9 bases. Germline V gives CDR1 KGHSH, CDR2 LQKENI. The J segment lost 8 bases and the V segment lost 3 bases, leaving 5 bases of the junction unmatched. The CDR3 length is 14 residues. The CDR3 region is CASSPAGGSYEQFF. The CDR3 DNA reads as TGTGCCAGCTCACCGGCGGGGGGGTCCTATGAGCAGTTCTTC.

This chain joins TRBV24-1 and TRBJ2-3, with D tentatively TRBD2 (6 bases). Per germline, CDR1 KGHDR and CDR2 SFDVKD. The CDR3 totals 15 residues. V was clipped by 4 bases and J by 3 bases, with 13 bases between them. The DNA for the CDR3 is TGTGCCACCAGTGACCCGACTAGACTGACAGATACGCAGTATTTT. As protein: CATSDPTRLTDTQYF.

The V gene is TRBV11-2, the J gene TRBJ2-1, with 9 bases aligning to TRBD1. The CDR3 runs to 15 residues. V dropped 5 bases and J dropped 4; count of bases not matched to a gene: 6. CDR1 is SGHAT, CDR2 FQNNGV, per germline. CDR3 region: CASSHRDRVYNEQFF. DNA for the CDR3: TGTGCCAGCAGCCACCGGGACAGGGTGTACAATGAGCAGTTCTTC.

The rearrangement links TRBV29-1 to TRBJ1-2, with D unclear. V was trimmed by 6 bases and J by 1 base, leaving 9 bases between them. Germline V gives CDR1 SQVTM, CDR2 ANQGSEA. The CDR3 is 12 residues long. The CDR3 nucleotides read TGCAGCGTCGTACTTAGTAACTATGGCTACACCTTC. Translating it yields CSVVLSNYGYTF.

This sequence joins TRBV7-8 and TRBJ2-5; TRBD2 agrees at 8 bases. The V gene end was trimmed by 3 bases and the J gene end by 4 bases; junction bases not matched to a gene: 7. Germline CDR1 SGHVS, CDR2 FQNEAQ. The CDR3 is made up of 15 amino acids. The CDR3 bases are TGTGCCAGCAGCTTTTCCGGACTAGCACGAGAGACCCAGTACTTC. This gives the protein CASSFSGLARETQYF.

The V and J genes are TRBV28 and TRBJ2-5; unclear D gene. Germline V lookup: CDR1 MDHEN, CDR2 SYDVKM. Deletions cut 10 bases from V and 0 bases from J, with 12 bases between. This CDR3 contains 13 residues. This CDR3 is CATRLANQETQYF. CDR3 in DNA: TGTGCCACCCGCCTTGCTAACCAAGAGACCCAGTACTTC.

The chain has TRBV5-1 and TRBJ2-3, with 11 positions matching TRBD1. Trimming cost V 4 bases and J 7 bases; bases outside gene matches: 5. The CDR3 totals 14 residues. Germline CDR1 and CDR2: SGHRS and YFSETQ. Here the CDR3 DNA reads TGCGCCAGCAGCGCCGGGACAGGGGGAAATACGCAGTATTTT. Its protein product is CASSAGTGGNTQYF.

The chain employs TRBV19 and TRBJ2-1; 9 nucleotides match TRBD1. The CDR3 extends over 16 amino acids. Trimming at V came to 4 bases and at J to 7 bases, leaving 11 bases not matched to a gene. Per the germline V gene, CDR1 is LNHDA and CDR2 is SQIVND (reference sequence). Written as DNA, the CDR3 is TGTGCCAGTAGTAAGGCAACAGGGGGCGAATTGAATGAGCAGTTCTTC. This gives the protein CASSKATGGELNEQFF.